The 15 T cell receptor beta chains below all came from one sample that was sequenced in a study of blood T cell repertoires in COVID-19. Measured with immunoSEQ multiplex PCR; TCRdb has only the in-frame clones, and not every one. Among approximately 240,000 clones listed, about 85% were seen once. The material sequenced was PBMCs or T cells enriched from blood (not recorded which). The receptors stem from a woman aged 25 to 39 with acute COVID-19.

The CDR3 nucleotides are TGTGCCAGCAGCAGTACAGGGGTCGGCAATCAGCCCCAGCATTTT. Its translation is CASSSTGVGNQPQHF. The rearrangement links TRBV5-6 to TRBJ1-5; 7 bases line up with TRBD1. The V gene's germline CDR1 is SGHDT and CDR2 YYEEEE. The V and J ends lost 4 bases and 2 bases, in that order; junction bases with no gene match: 6. This CDR3 comprises 15 residues.

This clone occurred a few times. In DNA form, the CDR3 reads TGTGCCAGCAGTTCTACCGGGACAGGGGGCTTCACTGAAGCTTTCTTT. Translated: CASSSTGTGGFTEAFF. The genes are TRBV6-5 and TRBJ1-1, with TRBD1 identical over 12 bases. Germline CDR1 is MNHEY and CDR2 is SVGAGI. The V gene end was trimmed by 4 bases and the J gene end by 4 bases; junction bases not matched to a gene: 7. The CDR3 is 16 residues long.

V and J are TRBV2 and TRBJ1-2; D possibly corresponds to TRBD1 (6 bases). The V end was cut by 4 bases, the J end by 2 bases, with 8 bases between. Germline CDR1 SNHLY, CDR2 FYNNEI. The CDR3 has 13 residues. Here the CDR3 DNA reads TGTGCCAGCAGTGGGCAGGGGAACTATGGCTACACCTTC. The encoded protein is CASSGQGNYGYTF.

This chain uses TRBV9 with TRBJ2-2; perhaps TRBD1 as D (6 bases). The germline V and J ends were trimmed by 0 bases and 7 bases, with 16 bases remaining between them. The CDR3 consists of 16 residues. The germline V gene encodes CDR1 SGDLS and CDR2 YYNGEE. CDR3: CASSVASTGQGGELFF. CDR3 coding DNA: TGTGCCAGCAGCGTAGCTTCGACAGGACAAGGCGGGGAGCTGTTTTTT.

As for this clone: Relative to the germline gene, one junction end is altered; a read error may explain this. V gene TRBV3-1 (or the pseudogene TRBV3-2) combines with J gene TRBJ2-3; TRBD2 might be the D (6 bases). The germline gives CDR1 LGHDT, CDR2 YNNKEL (reference sequence). This CDR3 region has 12 residues. The CDR3 nucleotides read TGTGCCAGCAGCCAAGACCAGGGAGGTCGATACTTT. Translated: CASSQDQGGRYF.

The rearrangement joins TRBV6-2 or TRBV6-3 to TRBJ2-7; 10 bases map to TRBD1. CDR3 length: 14 residues. Germline CDR1 MNHEY, CDR2 SVGEGT. Unmatched junction bases numbered 7, after V lost 6 bases and J lost 5 bases. The CDR3 reads CASSRGTGVHEQYF. In DNA form, the CDR3 reads TGTGCCAGCAGCCGAGGGACAGGGGTCCACGAGCAGTACTTC.

This clone was picked up a small number of times. The chain joins TRBV5-5 to TRBJ2-1; D is possibly TRBD2 (6 bases). CDR1 is SGHKS, CDR2 YYEKEE, per germline (reference sequence). The CDR3 spans 13 residues. Deletions cut 5 bases from V and 4 bases from J, with 10 bases between. In DNA form, the CDR3 reads TGTGCCAGCAGTCCGGACTATTACAATGAGCAGTTCTTC. It codes for CASSPDYYNEQFF.

V usage is TRBV10-1 and J usage is TRBJ2-7; 7 bases map to TRBD2. The germline CDR1 and CDR2 sequences are WNHNN and SYGVQD (reference sequence). The CDR3 length is 16 residues. Germline trimming cut 5 bases from V and 2 bases from J; bases unmatched to any gene: 12. The CDR3 region has the DNA TGCGCCAGCAGTCATTCCAAACCTAGCGGTACCTACGAGCAGTACTTC. It codes for CASSHSKPSGTYEQYF.

This clone occurred once. The rearrangement joins TRBV5-1 to TRBJ1-4, with a possible D match to TRBD1 (5 bases). The V end lost 4 bases, the J end lost 7 bases, and 17 bases lay between the germline ends. This CDR3 spans 15 amino acids. Germline CDR1 is SGHRS and CDR2 is YFSETQ. This chain's CDR3 is CASSHQGAGGEKLFF. CDR3 in DNA: TGCGCCAGCAGCCACCAAGGAGCGGGGGGTGAAAAACTGTTTTTT.

The chain joins TRBV5-1 to TRBJ2-7; TRBD1 might be the D (6 bases). V was shortened by 1 base and J by 3 bases, with 14 bases between the two germline ends. The germline V gene has CDR1 SGHRS and CDR2 YFSETQ. The CDR3 length is 15 residues. The CDR3 sequence: CASSLSTGSYYEQYF. CDR3 nucleotide sequence: TGCGCCAGCAGCTTGAGTACAGGGAGTTACTACGAGCAGTACTTC.

This chain's CDR3 is CASSAGLAMVETQYF. CDR3 nucleotides: TGTGCCAGCAGCGCGGGACTAGCCATGGTAGAGACCCAGTACTTC. The chain links TRBV9 to TRBJ2-5; 9 bases line up with TRBD2. Germline trimming cut 3 bases from V and 4 bases from J; bases unmatched to any gene: 7. CDR1 and CDR2 from the germline V gene are SGDLS and YYNGEE. The CDR3 runs to 15 residues.

This chain connects TRBV19 to TRBJ1-2; D is perhaps TRBD1 (6 bases). The CDR3 is 13 residues long. Germline V lookup: CDR1 LNHDA, CDR2 SQIVND (reference sequence). V dropped 7 bases and J dropped 14 bases, with 23 bases sitting between them. CDR3: CASTPTGPLTWTF. The CDR3 DNA follows: TGTGCCAGTACCCCGACAGGACCCCTTACTTGGACCTTC.

V gene TRBV7-9 combines with J gene TRBJ2-2; possibly TRBD2 for D (6 bases). V lost 8 bases to trimming and J lost 4 bases, with 17 bases between them. CDR1 SEHNR and CDR2 FQNEAQ come from the germline V gene (reference sequence). This CDR3 has 15 residues. The chain's CDR3 is CASPVGGPGTGELFF. CDR3 bases: TGTGCCAGCCCCGTCGGAGGGCCGGGCACCGGGGAGCTGTTTTTT. The variable domain in full, completed from reference TRBV7-9 and TRBJ2-2, reads DTGVSQNPRHKITKRGQNVTFRCDPISEHNRLYWYRQTLGQGPEFLTYFQNEAQLEKSRLLSDRFSAERPKGSFSTLEIQRTEQGDSAMYLCASPVGGPGTGELFFGEGSRLTVL.

The chain employs TRBV7-9 and TRBJ1-2; D not resolved. The CDR3 consists of 13 residues. Trimming removed 1 base from V and 2 bases from J, with 5 bases in between. Germline V gene sequence: CDR1 SEHNR, CDR2 FQNEAQ (reference sequence). The CDR3 loop reads CASSLELNYGYTF. CDR3 DNA sequence: TGTGCCAGCAGCTTAGAACTAAACTATGGCTACACCTTC.

The rearrangement links TRBV19 to TRBJ1-2, with D possibly being TRBD1 (6 bases). Trimming cost V 3 bases and J 8 bases, with 19 bases left between them. Germline V gives CDR1 LNHDA, CDR2 SQIVND (reference sequence). This CDR3 is 15 amino acids long. The CDR3 DNA is TGTGCCAGTAGTATTGGGGACATACTCTTGAAAGGCTACACCTTC. Translated: CASSIGDILLKGYTF.